The 23 T cell receptor beta chains listed next were all sequenced from one sample in a study of CD4+ T cells in melanoma. TCRdb's table, derived via immunoSEQ multiplex PCR, lists solely in-frame clones and lacks some. The data hold about 15,000 clones, with about 66% observed a single time. What was sequenced was cells from a culture (not recorded whether cultured in vitro). These receptors all come from a human donor with melanoma.

The V gene is TRBV5-6, the J gene TRBJ2-3; 10 nucleotides match TRBD2. The CDR3 runs to 17 residues. Germline CDR1 SGHDT, CDR2 YYEEEE. With V trimmed by 7 bases and J by 1 base, 12 bases remained unmatched. The CDR3 nucleotides are TGTGCCAGCCGAAGAGGGGTAGCGGGGGGTCGCACAGATACGCAGTATTTT. Translation gives CASRRGVAGGRTDTQYF.

The CDR3: CASSPGVGGRETQYF. The CDR3 nucleotides read TGTGCCAGCAGTCCTGGTGTTGGGGGGCGGGAGACCCAGTACTTC. The chain has TRBV6-6 and TRBJ2-5; D assignment may be TRBD1 or TRBD2 (6 bases each). Looked up from germline, CDR1 is MNHNY and CDR2 is SVGAGI (reference sequence). Trimming stripped 5 bases from V and 5 bases from J, with 18 bases between. The CDR3 length is 15 residues.

V gene TRBV2 combines with J gene TRBJ1-2; D unresolved. With 4 bases removed from V and 2 bases from J, the gap between germline ends came to 14 bases. The CDR3 loop spans 15 amino acids. Germline V gene lookup returns CDR1 SNHLY and CDR2 FYNNEI. The CDR3 sequence is CASSVNRPRNYGYTF. As DNA, the CDR3 is TGTGCCAGCAGTGTAAACCGGCCCCGAAACTATGGCTACACCTTC.

Note on this clone: Other DNA sequences in the same sample also yield this CDR3. The V call is TRBV29-1, the J call TRBJ1-1; D is unresolved. The germline CDR1 and CDR2 sequences are SQVTM and ANQGSEA. This CDR3 has 13 amino acids. The V gene lost 4 bases and the J gene lost 11 bases, with 20 bases spanning the gap. CDR3 sequence: CSVVRHLDEAAFF. The CDR3 bases are TGCAGCGTTGTGAGGCACCTCGACGAAGCCGCTTTCTTT.

The gene calls are TRBV7-6 and TRBJ2-1, with 11 positions matching TRBD2. This CDR3 has 15 residues. Per the germline V gene, CDR1 is SGHVS and CDR2 is FNYEAQ. After removal of 1 base from V and 7 bases from J, the junction contained 3 bases not matched to a gene. This CDR3 reads CASSLVAGGKNEQFF. CDR3 DNA: TGTGCCAGCAGCTTAGTAGCGGGGGGGAAAAATGAGCAGTTCTTC.

The chain couples TRBV30 to TRBJ1-5, with 7 nucleotides matching TRBD1. The CDR3 loop spans 14 amino acids. CDR1 and CDR2 (germline): GTSNPN, SVGIG (reference sequence). Germline trimming cut 4 bases from V and 10 bases from J; bases unmatched to any gene: 13. The CDR3 spells CAWKTAGGISPQHF. In DNA, the CDR3 is TGTGCCTGGAAGACCGCAGGGGGGATCAGCCCCCAGCATTTT.

The V gene is TRBV4-1, the J gene TRBJ2-1; the match to TRBD2 covers 7 bases. The CDR3 loop spans 15 amino acids. Trimming cost V 1 base and J 4 bases; bases outside gene matches: 4. From germline, CDR1 is MGHRA and CDR2 YSYEKL. The CDR3 DNA sequence: TGCGCCAGCAGCCAAGGGTGGGGGGGTTACAATGAGCAGTTCTTC. This codes for CASSQGWGGYNEQFF.

This clone has a single count. The J gene is TRBJ1-2, the V gene TRBV7-9; 10 bases are a match to TRBD1. Germline trimming cut 5 bases from V and 7 bases from J; bases unmatched to any gene: 13. The CDR3 runs 16 residues. Germline CDR1 is SEHNR and CDR2 is FQNEAQ (reference sequence). The CDR3 region has the DNA TGTGCCAGCAGCGCAGGGACAGGGGCCTCGTCGGGTGGCTACACCTTC. Its translation is CASSAGTGASSGGYTF.

This chain joins TRBV10-3 and TRBJ1-5; D perhaps matches TRBD1 (6 bases). The CDR3 runs to 17 residues. Germline CDR1 reads ENHRY; CDR2 reads SYGVKD. Trimming stripped 10 bases from V and 0 bases from J, with 22 bases between. The DNA of the CDR3 is TGTGCCAGTCTAGTTTCGGTCGGGACAAATAGCAATCAGCCCCAGCATTTT. It yields the protein CASLVSVGTNSNQPQHF.

This sequence joins TRBV6-5 and TRBJ2-7; 8 nucleotides agree with TRBD1. The CDR3 has 14 residues. Trimming removed 6 bases from V and 4 bases from J; junction bases left unmatched: 8. Per germline, CDR1 MNHEY and CDR2 SVGAGI. The CDR3 loop reads CASRPTGVGYEQYF. As DNA, the CDR3 is TGTGCCAGCAGACCGACAGGGGTGGGGTACGAGCAGTACTTC.

The chain joins TRBV14 to TRBJ2-7; D gene unclear. CDR1 and CDR2 (germline): SGHDN, FVKESK. Trimming pared 6 bases from V and 3 bases from J, leaving 12 bases between. CDR3 length equals 13 residues. The CDR3 spells CASRPPLHYEQYF. The CDR3 DNA sequence: TGTGCCAGCAGGCCACCCCTCCACTACGAGCAGTACTTC.

The chain is built from TRBV11-2 and TRBJ1-1; 7 bases are a match to TRBD1. V gave up 5 bases and J gave up 4 bases; unmatched junction bases: 7. Germline V CDR1 and CDR2: SGHAT, FQNNGV. The CDR3 consists of 14 residues. As DNA, the CDR3 is TGTGCCAGCAGCCGAGGGGGCGGAAGCACTGAAGCTTTCTTT. Translating gives CASSRGGGSTEAFF. Supplemented by reference TRBV11-2 and TRBJ1-1, the full variable domain reads EAGVAQSPRYKIIEKRQSVAFWCNPISGHATLYWYQQILGQGPKLLIQFQNNGVVDDSQLPKDRFSAERLKGVDSTLKIQPAKLEDSAVYLCASSRGGGSTEAFFGQGTRLTVV.

V and J are TRBV15 and TRBJ2-2, with D unresolved. CDR3 size: 21 residues. Germline CDR1 LNHNV, CDR2 YYDKDF (reference sequence). V lost 0 bases to trimming and J lost 6 bases, with 29 bases between them. As DNA, the CDR3 is TGTGCCACCAGCAGAGAAACAACTCAAATCTTGGCTCCCGGCGTGGCCGGGGAGCTGTTTTTT. Its protein product is CATSRETTQILAPGVAGELFF.

This chain uses TRBV6-1 with TRBJ1-2; TRBD1 agrees at 7 bases. V lost 8 bases to trimming and J lost 0 bases; unmatched junction nucleotides: 9. Germline V lookup: CDR1 MNHNS, CDR2 SASEGT. The CDR3 totals 15 residues. The CDR3 reads CASDGTAPTNYGYTF. DNA for the CDR3: TGTGCCAGCGACGGGACAGCGCCCACTAACTATGGCTACACCTTC.

Only a few counts were recorded for this clone. The CDR3, as DNA: TGCGCCAGCAGCTTGGGGCACAGACAGAACACTGAAGCTTTCTTT. As protein: CASSLGHRQNTEAFF. This chain uses TRBV5-1 with TRBJ1-1; D ambiguous. CDR3 length: 15 residues. The V and J ends lost 0 bases and 1 base respectively, with 10 bases between them. The germline V gene encodes CDR1 SGHRS and CDR2 YFSETQ.

The genes are TRBV18 and TRBJ2-5; perhaps TRBD2 as D (6 bases). V was shortened by 3 bases and J by 1 base, with 12 bases between the two germline ends. Germline loops: CDR1 KGHSH, CDR2 LQKENI. The CDR3 has 15 amino acids. The CDR3 DNA reads TGTGCCAGCTCACCTCGGGGGTCTCGCCAAGAGACCCAGTACTTC. Protein sequence: CASSPRGSRQETQYF.

This rearrangement joins TRBV9 to TRBJ2-3, with D tentatively TRBD2 (6 bases). V shed 4 bases and J shed 6 bases, with 18 bases lying between them. CDR1 SGDLS and CDR2 YYNGEE come from the germline V gene. CDR3 length: 15 amino acids. CDR3 region: CASSPRTNLADTQYF. For the CDR3, the DNA is TGTGCCAGCAGCCCCCGGACTAATCTCGCGGATACGCAGTATTTT.

This clone was picked up a small number of times. The chain has TRBV4-2 and TRBJ1-3; no clear D gene. The CDR3 has 15 amino acids. V dropped 6 bases and J dropped 0 bases, with 12 bases sitting between them. Germline assignment: CDR1 LGHNA and CDR2 YNFKEQ. The CDR3 nucleotides read TGTGCCAGCAGGGAAAGGCCAAGCTCTGGAAACACCATATATTTT. Protein: CASRERPSSGNTIYF.

This clone appeared a few times. This chain connects TRBV6-5 to TRBJ1-5; possibly TRBD1 for D (6 bases). Looked up from germline, CDR1 is MNHEY and CDR2 is SVGAGI. V gave up 8 bases and J gave up 3 bases, with 14 bases separating them. This CDR3 region has 14 residues. The CDR3 region is CASSPRTANQPQHF. CDR3 in DNA: TGTGCCAGCTCCCCGCGGACAGCCAATCAGCCCCAGCATTTT.

The V and J genes are TRBV9 and TRBJ2-5; unclear D gene. Germline CDR1 SGDLS, CDR2 YYNGEE. This CDR3 comprises 15 residues. V lost 3 bases and J lost 1, with 13 bases in between. CDR3 sequence reads: CASSARAGFQETQYF. DNA of the CDR3: TGTGCCAGCAGCGCCCGAGCAGGCTTCCAAGAGACCCAGTACTTC.

This clone was recorded a few times. The V and J genes are TRBV7-9 and TRBJ1-6, with D perhaps matching TRBD1 (6 bases). Germline values: CDR1 SEHNR, CDR2 FQNEAQ (reference sequence). This CDR3 is built from 16 residues. Trimming took off 5 bases at V and 4 bases at J, with 15 bases between the two ends. The DNA of the CDR3 is TGTGCCAGCAGCATATTCAGGGGTACATATAATTCACCCCTCCACTTT. Encoded protein: CASSIFRGTYNSPLHF.

The chain couples TRBV9 to TRBJ1-2; D is undetermined. V lost 4 bases and J lost 8, with 21 bases in between. The CDR3 consists of 15 residues. Germline values: CDR1 SGDLS, CDR2 YYNGEE. For the CDR3, the DNA is TGTGCCAGCAGCTCGCTGGTGGACGGGCTCTACGGCTACACCTTC. It codes for CASSSLVDGLYGYTF. Supplemented by reference TRBV9 and TRBJ1-2, the full variable domain reads DSGVTQTPKHLITATGQRVTLRCSPRSGDLSVYWYQQSLDQGLQFLIQYYNGEERAKGNILERFSAQQFPDLHSELNLSSLELGDSALYFCASSSLVDGLYGYTFGSGTRLTVV.

This chain links TRBV2 with TRBJ2-5, with 8 bases matching TRBD1. Looked up from germline, CDR1 is SNHLY and CDR2 is FYNNEI. The V segment lost 7 bases and the J segment 7 bases; nucleotides outside the gene matches: 11. This CDR3 is 14 amino acids long. The CDR3 sequence: CASKTGASLGTQYF. As DNA, the CDR3 is TGTGCCAGCAAGACAGGGGCCTCACTGGGGACCCAGTACTTC.